This T cell receptor (beta chain) is drawn from a study of shared clonotypes between healthy human individuals (dated by TCRdb to the early 2020s). Context from the whole study: A couple of women and three men aged 18 to 49 years were included in the cohort. Between about 0.8 and 8.9 billion PBMCs per donor were obtained by leukapheresis. The study deeply sequenced blood TCR repertoires of several healthy adults to estimate repertoire size and the extent of clonotype sharing between individuals. For each donor, CD4 naive and CD4 memory were each given three plates, CD8 naive was given two plates, and CD8 memory was given one plate. To increase sequencing depth and limit assay-specific biases, different laboratories used diverse techniques to prepare libraries and sequence TCR repertoires.

Healthy HIV-negative adults with no recently reported acute infections or vaccinations were included as donors. Every donor was a Caucasian adult residing in Nashville, Tennessee, USA. CD4+ T cells were enriched by magnetic negative selection; naive cells were then positively selected on CD45RA, and the negative fraction formed the memory subset. After blood collection by leukapheresis, PBMCs were isolated using Ficoll-Histopaque density gradient centrifugation and then cryopreserved in the vapor phase of liquid nitrogen. Purity and quantity of every magnetically sorted T cell population were checked by analytical flow cytometry. Genomic DNA was isolated from every sorted fraction and measured by UV absorbance on a Nanodrop 2000c. Beyond this particular receptor, the publication reports: Across a few donors, about 4.5% of naive CD4, approximately 3.6% of naive CD8, approximately 2.5% of memory CD4, and 0.4% of memory CD8 clonotypes were shared. Based on pairwise subsampling, the degree of clonotype sharing among donors was expected to be affected by sequencing depth. Naive subsets generally had larger estimated clonotype richness than memory subsets did. Higher generation probabilities were observed for clonotypes shared by all four sorted-subset donors than for non-shared clonotypes. Only blood was sampled, and tissue TCR repertoires likely differ from those in blood. Rarefaction of sorted-subset datasets indicated incomplete sequencing despite the large sequencing depth. Because the study included a small number of donors, the genetic and exposure-history diversity represented was limited.

Taken from the germline V gene, the CDR1 and CDR2 loops are SGHRS and YFSETQ. Including cysteine and phenylalanine, the CDR3 has 14 amino acids. The sequence is cut down to CDR3 DNA, 42 bases in frame from base 1. V sheds 4 bases and J sheds 1 base, leaving 11 bases between their ends. Using the deep immunoSEQ assay, multiplex PCR amplified TCR CDR3 regions from genomic DNA. Genomic DNA extracted from each cell subset was distributed evenly over all wells of several immunoSEQ 96-well plates, and each plate served as one replicate. For sorted subsets, each replicate PCR was loaded with 200 ng genomic DNA, equivalent to approximately 27,000 T cell genomes. Purified libraries were quantified with a Qubit 3.0 fluorometer, sized on a Bioanalyzer 2100, and re-quantified with the KAPA Library Quantification kit. Each immunoSEQ 96-well plate was sequenced on its own single-read 150-cycle Illumina NextSeq 550 flow cell. Under the source paper's analysis protocol: Because the immunoSEQ output included only junctional sequences and no quality scores, the filtering could not be the same as the filtering used for full-length reads. To assign V/J genes and CDR3, sequences were annotated against IMGT germline references using PyIR, a Python wrapper for IgBLAST v1.9. Reads with weak V/J assignments (E-value above 1e-6), missing CDR3, stop codons, out-of-frame junctions, or ambiguous translated residues were removed. A V3J clonotype was defined by an identical inferred V gene, J gene, and CDR3 amino acid sequence. The percentage overlap between two repertoires was calculated by dividing the number of shared unique clonotypes by the size of the smaller repertoire. Repertoire richness was assessed with RTK rarefaction, the Chao1 estimator, and Recon v2.1 estimates of unobserved clonotypes. OLGA was used to compute generation probabilities for all TCRbeta clonotypes that the gDNA method yielded from a handful of donors. TCRdb stores this immuneACCESS table with in-frame sequences only. Part of the clones is absent; in the studies checked, under half of the shortfall reflects unresolved V genes, and no reason is known for the rest. Clone size and the V and J calls come from that table; the DNA yielded D and trimming. This sample holds 2 million to 3 million clones; 90% to 95% were observed only once. The ten largest clones add up to 0.13% to 0.15% of the sample.

Concerning this clone itself: No antigen is known for it. No qualities accompany the bases; no much larger clone lies one base away. Distinct nucleotide sequences in the sample also encode this CDR3.

This TCR was sampled from a man aged 18 to 29 in good health. The sequencing sample was made of naive CD4+ T cells sorted from blood. The meaning of the sample's cell subset or site label: CD45RA+ positively selected. The V and J genes are TRBV5-1 and TRBJ2-5, with the D gene possibly TRBD1 or TRBD2, each one fitting 6 bases. The nucleotide sequence is TGCGCCAGCAGCGGAGGGGGTTCCCAAGAGACCCAGTACTTC. Translated, this gives CASSGGGSQETQYF.